This T cell receptor beta chain came from a study of response to subunit inactivated influenza vaccine. Findings of the study overall: The authors suggested that few new T cells are recruited per seasonal influenza vaccination.

A single record per CDR3 protein comes from TCRdb applying MiXCR to the RT-PCR reads. The sample yields some 850,000 distinct CDR3 sequences, under 20% seen once. As for this clonotype: What it binds is not known.

The CDR3 runs to 16 residues. V lost 4 bases, J lost 7 bases, and 22 bases lay in between. The germline V gene encodes CDR1 MNHEY and CDR2 SMNVEV (reference sequence). The chain joins TRBV27 to TRBJ1-2, with D maybe TRBD1 (5 bases). The receptor was derived from a man between 45 and 60 years old who received an inactivated influenza vaccine. The material sequenced was PBMCs from blood, taken about 5 days after vaccination. CDR3 DNA: TGTGCCAGCAGTTCGGTCCCAACTTGGGGACGCGGTGGCTACACCTTC. This translates into CASSSVPTWGRGGYTF.